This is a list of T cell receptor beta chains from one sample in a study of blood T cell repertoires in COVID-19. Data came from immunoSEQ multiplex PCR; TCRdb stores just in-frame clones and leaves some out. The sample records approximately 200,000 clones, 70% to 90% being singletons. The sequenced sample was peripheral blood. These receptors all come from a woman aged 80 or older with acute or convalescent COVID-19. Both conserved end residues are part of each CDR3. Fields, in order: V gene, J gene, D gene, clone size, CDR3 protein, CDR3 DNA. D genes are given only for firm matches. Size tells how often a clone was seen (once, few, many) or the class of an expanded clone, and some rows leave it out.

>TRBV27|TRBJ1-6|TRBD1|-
CASTTGQIYSPLHF
TGTGCCAGCACTACGGGACAGATCTATTCACCCCTCCACTTT
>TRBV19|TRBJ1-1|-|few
CASSLDSVTEAFF
TGTGCCAGTAGCCTAGACAGTGTCACTGAAGCTTTCTTT
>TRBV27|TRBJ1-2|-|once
CASSPSRERGYTF
TGTGCCAGCAGTCCCAGCCGGGAGCGTGGCTACACCTTC
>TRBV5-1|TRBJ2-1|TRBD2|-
CASSSLSGTSYNVEQFF
TGCGCCAGCAGCTCCCTTTCCGGGACTAGTTACAATGTTGAGCAGTTCTTC
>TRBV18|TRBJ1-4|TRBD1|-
CASSPDRGGEKLFF
TGTGCCAGCTCACCGGACAGGGGTGGTGAAAAACTGTTTTTT
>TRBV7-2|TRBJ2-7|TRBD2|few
CASSPGRWRVHEQYF
TGTGCCAGCAGCCCCGGGAGGTGGAGGGTCCACGAGCAGTACTTC
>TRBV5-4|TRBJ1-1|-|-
CASSLDLVSDTEAFF
TGTGCCAGCAGCTTGGATCTGGTCAGCGACACTGAAGCTTTCTTT
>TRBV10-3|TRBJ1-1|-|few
CAIMAGRDTEAFF
TGTGCCATCATGGCCGGGAGGGACACTGAAGCTTTCTTT
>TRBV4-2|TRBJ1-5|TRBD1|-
CASSQETGGKQPQHF
TGTGCCAGCAGCCAAGAAACAGGGGGGAAGCAGCCCCAGCATTTT
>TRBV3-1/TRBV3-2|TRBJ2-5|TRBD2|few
CASSRTSGTSQETQYF
TGTGCCAGCAGCCGGACTAGCGGGACGTCCCAAGAGACCCAGTACTTC
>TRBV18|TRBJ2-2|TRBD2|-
CASSPTLAGDTGELFF
TGCGCCAGCTCACCTACGCTAGCGGGAGACACCGGGGAGCTGTTTTTT
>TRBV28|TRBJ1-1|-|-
CASSLYRGRENTEAFF
TGTGCCAGCAGTTTATATAGGGGCAGGGAAAACACTGAAGCTTTCTTT
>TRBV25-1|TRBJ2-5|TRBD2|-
CASSDPGLAGGQTQYF
TGTGCCAGCAGTGACCCCGGACTAGCGGGGGGTCAGACCCAGTACTTC
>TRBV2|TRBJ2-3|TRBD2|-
CASSRLAGNVNTQYF
TGTGCCAGCAGTCGGCTAGCGGGGAATGTGAATACGCAGTATTTT
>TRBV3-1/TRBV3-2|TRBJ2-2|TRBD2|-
CASSQDLGGVTGELFF
TGTGCCAGCAGCCAAGACCTCGGGGGGGTGACCGGGGAGCTGTTTTTT
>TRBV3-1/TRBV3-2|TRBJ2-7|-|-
CASSQRGPSYEQYF
TGTGCCAGCAGCCAAAGGGGTCCCTCCTACGAGCAGTACTTC
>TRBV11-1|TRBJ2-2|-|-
CASSALEGGNTGELFF
TGTGCCAGCAGCGCCCTCGAGGGTGGCAACACCGGGGAGCTGTTTTTT
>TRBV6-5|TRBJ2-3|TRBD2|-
CASSPGLAGLHTQYF
TGTGCCAGCTCTCCGGGACTAGCGGGACTCCATACGCAGTATTTT
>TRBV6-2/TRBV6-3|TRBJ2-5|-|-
CASSSPSRGQETQYF
TGTGCCAGCAGTTCACCCTCCCGGGGTCAAGAGACCCAGTACTTC
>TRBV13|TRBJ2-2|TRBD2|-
CASSPITSGGTGELFF
TGTGCCAGCAGCCCAATAACTAGCGGGGGCACCGGGGAGCTGTTTTTT
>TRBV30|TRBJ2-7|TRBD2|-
CAWRPAGGPYEQYF
TGTGCCTGGAGGCCGGCGGGAGGACCCTACGAGCAGTACTTC
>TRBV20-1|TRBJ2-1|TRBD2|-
CSASFAGAPYNEQFF
TGCAGTGCTAGTTTCGCGGGAGCCCCCTACAATGAGCAGTTCTTC
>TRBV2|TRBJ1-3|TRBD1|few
CASNLQGFSGNTIYF
TGTGCCAGCAATCTACAGGGGTTCTCTGGAAACACCATATATTTT
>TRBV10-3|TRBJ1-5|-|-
CAISEGGGEQPQHF
TGTGCCATCAGTGAAGGGGGGGGCGAACAGCCCCAGCATTTT
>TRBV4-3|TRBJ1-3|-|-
CASSQDHPGTGNTIYF
TGCGCCAGCAGCCAAGATCATCCCGGTACTGGAAACACCATATATTTT
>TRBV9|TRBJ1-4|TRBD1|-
CASSVDGTGGEKLFF
TGTGCCAGCAGCGTAGACGGGACAGGGGGTGAAAAACTGTTTTTT
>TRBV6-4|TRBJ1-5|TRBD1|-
CASSESGTGFEPQHF
TGTGCCAGCAGTGAATCAGGGACAGGTTTTGAGCCCCAGCATTTT
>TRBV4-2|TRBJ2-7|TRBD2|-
CASSQYIAGDAYEQYF
TGTGCCAGCAGCCAATATATAGCGGGGGACGCATACGAGCAGTACTTC
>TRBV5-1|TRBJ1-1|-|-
CASSLGSGDGWAFF
TGCGCCAGCAGCTTGGGGTCAGGGGACGGGTGGGCTTTCTTT
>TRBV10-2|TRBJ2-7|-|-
CASSRADKPYEQYF
TGCGCCAGCAGTCGAGCCGACAAGCCCTACGAGCAGTACTTC
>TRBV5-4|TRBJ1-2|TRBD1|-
CASSPDRGVGGYTF
TGTGCCAGCAGCCCAGACAGGGGGGTGGGGGGCTACACCTTC
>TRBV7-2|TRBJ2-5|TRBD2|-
CASSFYGGGIEETQYF
TGTGCCAGCAGCTTTTATGGCGGGGGAATTGAAGAGACCCAGTACTTC
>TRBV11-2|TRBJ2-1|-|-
CASSPPGTGSYNEQFF
TGTGCCAGCAGCCCCCCCGGTACGGGATCCTACAATGAGCAGTTCTTC
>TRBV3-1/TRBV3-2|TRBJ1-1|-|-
CASSPGQGKAFF
TGTGCCAGCAGCCCGGGCCAGGGGAAAGCTTTCTTT
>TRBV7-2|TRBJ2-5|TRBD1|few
CASSWDRVGRETQYF
TGTGCCAGCAGCTGGGACAGGGTGGGGAGGGAGACCCAGTACTTC
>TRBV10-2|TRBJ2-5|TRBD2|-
CASRGTSGKETQYF
TGCGCCAGCAGGGGGACTAGCGGAAAAGAGACCCAGTACTTC
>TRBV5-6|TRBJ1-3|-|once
CASSLPDSGNTIYF
TGTGCCAGCAGCTTGCCAGACTCTGGAAACACCATATATTTT
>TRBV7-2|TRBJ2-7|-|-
CASSLAGQGSYEQYF
TGTGCCAGCAGCTTAGCCGGGCAGGGCTCCTACGAGCAGTACTTC
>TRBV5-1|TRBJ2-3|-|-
CASSWRPKSGTTDTQYF
TGCGCCAGCAGCTGGAGACCCAAAAGCGGAACTACAGATACGCAGTATTTT
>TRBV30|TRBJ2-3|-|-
CACGGTSSGLGTDTQYF
TGTGCCTGTGGAGGTACATCTTCAGGGTTGGGGACAGATACGCAGTATTTT
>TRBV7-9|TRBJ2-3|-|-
CASSPLTSTDTQYF
TGTGCCAGCAGCCCACTTACTAGCACAGATACGCAGTATTTT
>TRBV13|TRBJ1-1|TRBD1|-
CASSLAGTGAPEAFF
TGTGCCAGCAGCTTAGCAGGGACAGGGGCTCCTGAAGCTTTCTTT
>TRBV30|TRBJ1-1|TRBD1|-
CAWAAGGNTEAFF
TGTGCCTGGGCGGCAGGGGGGAACACTGAAGCTTTCTTT
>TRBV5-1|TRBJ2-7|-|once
CASSPRRDSYEQYF
TGCGCCAGCAGCCCCAGGCGGGACAGTTACGAGCAGTACTTC
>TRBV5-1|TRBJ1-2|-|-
CASSLAGGQGNYGYTF
TGCGCCAGCAGCTTGGCCGGAGGTCAGGGGAACTATGGCTACACCTTC
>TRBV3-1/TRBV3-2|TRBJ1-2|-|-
CASSYRDTNLYGYTF
TGTGCCAGCAGCTACCGGGACACAAACCTTTATGGCTACACCTTC
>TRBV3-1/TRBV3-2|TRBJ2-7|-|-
CASSQVWVGEAYEQYF
TGTGCCAGCAGCCAAGTGTGGGTGGGAGAGGCCTACGAGCAGTACTTC
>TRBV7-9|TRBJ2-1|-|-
CASSLNRGRGNNEQFF
TGTGCCAGCAGCTTAAATCGAGGGAGGGGGAACAATGAGCAGTTCTTC
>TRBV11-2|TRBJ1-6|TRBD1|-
CASSPRTGSNSPLHF
TGTGCCAGCAGCCCAAGGACAGGATCAAATTCACCCCTCCACTTT
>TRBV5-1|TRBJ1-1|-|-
CASSPGPGEMNTEAFF
TGCGCCAGCAGCCCAGGACCGGGGGAAATGAACACTGAAGCTTTCTTT
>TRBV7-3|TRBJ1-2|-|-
CASSPLNEVGGYTF
TGTGCCAGCAGCCCCCTGAACGAGGTGGGTGGCTACACCTTC
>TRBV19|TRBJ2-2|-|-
CASKGGGRGTGELFF
TGTGCCAGTAAGGGGGGGGGCCGGGGGACCGGGGAGCTGTTTTTT
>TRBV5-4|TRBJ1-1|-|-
CASSLAGGASVFTEAFF
TGTGCCAGCAGCTTGGCCGGGGGGGCGTCGGTCTTCACTGAAGCTTTCTTT